This T cell receptor (beta chain) emerged from a study of memory CD4+ T cells and cytomegalovirus serostatus. The wider study: Donors were healthy Belgian adults, 9 or 10 CMV seropositive and about 24 seronegative. Broader study findings: Each of 55 to 80 CMV-associated TCRbeta sequences occurred in one to five individuals.

Original analysis: Out-of-frame sequences were removed, leaving 2 million to 2.5 million distinct TCRbeta sequences. Clones were read by immunoSEQ multiplex PCR, and TCRdb kept only the in-frame ones, dropping some. V and J calls and clone size are those listed in that table; D and trimming were worked out from the DNA. The sample includes over 65,000 clones, around 78% of them seen just once. The CDR3 consists of 13 residues. Trimming removed 4 bases from V and 3 bases from J; junction bases left unmatched: 2. The germline V gene encodes CDR1 MGHRA and CDR2 YSYEKL. The sort gate was single viable CD3+CD4+CD8-CD45RO+ cells for memory CD4+ T cells. Concerning this clone itself: The antigen remains unidentified.

The rearrangement joins TRBV4-1 to TRBJ1-2, with 7 bases that match TRBD1. Material for sequencing was memory CD4+ T cells from blood. The sequence came from an adult in good health and CMV-seropositive. The CDR3: CASSRTGDYGYTF. CDR3 in DNA: TGCGCCAGCAGCCGAACAGGGGACTATGGCTACACCTTC.